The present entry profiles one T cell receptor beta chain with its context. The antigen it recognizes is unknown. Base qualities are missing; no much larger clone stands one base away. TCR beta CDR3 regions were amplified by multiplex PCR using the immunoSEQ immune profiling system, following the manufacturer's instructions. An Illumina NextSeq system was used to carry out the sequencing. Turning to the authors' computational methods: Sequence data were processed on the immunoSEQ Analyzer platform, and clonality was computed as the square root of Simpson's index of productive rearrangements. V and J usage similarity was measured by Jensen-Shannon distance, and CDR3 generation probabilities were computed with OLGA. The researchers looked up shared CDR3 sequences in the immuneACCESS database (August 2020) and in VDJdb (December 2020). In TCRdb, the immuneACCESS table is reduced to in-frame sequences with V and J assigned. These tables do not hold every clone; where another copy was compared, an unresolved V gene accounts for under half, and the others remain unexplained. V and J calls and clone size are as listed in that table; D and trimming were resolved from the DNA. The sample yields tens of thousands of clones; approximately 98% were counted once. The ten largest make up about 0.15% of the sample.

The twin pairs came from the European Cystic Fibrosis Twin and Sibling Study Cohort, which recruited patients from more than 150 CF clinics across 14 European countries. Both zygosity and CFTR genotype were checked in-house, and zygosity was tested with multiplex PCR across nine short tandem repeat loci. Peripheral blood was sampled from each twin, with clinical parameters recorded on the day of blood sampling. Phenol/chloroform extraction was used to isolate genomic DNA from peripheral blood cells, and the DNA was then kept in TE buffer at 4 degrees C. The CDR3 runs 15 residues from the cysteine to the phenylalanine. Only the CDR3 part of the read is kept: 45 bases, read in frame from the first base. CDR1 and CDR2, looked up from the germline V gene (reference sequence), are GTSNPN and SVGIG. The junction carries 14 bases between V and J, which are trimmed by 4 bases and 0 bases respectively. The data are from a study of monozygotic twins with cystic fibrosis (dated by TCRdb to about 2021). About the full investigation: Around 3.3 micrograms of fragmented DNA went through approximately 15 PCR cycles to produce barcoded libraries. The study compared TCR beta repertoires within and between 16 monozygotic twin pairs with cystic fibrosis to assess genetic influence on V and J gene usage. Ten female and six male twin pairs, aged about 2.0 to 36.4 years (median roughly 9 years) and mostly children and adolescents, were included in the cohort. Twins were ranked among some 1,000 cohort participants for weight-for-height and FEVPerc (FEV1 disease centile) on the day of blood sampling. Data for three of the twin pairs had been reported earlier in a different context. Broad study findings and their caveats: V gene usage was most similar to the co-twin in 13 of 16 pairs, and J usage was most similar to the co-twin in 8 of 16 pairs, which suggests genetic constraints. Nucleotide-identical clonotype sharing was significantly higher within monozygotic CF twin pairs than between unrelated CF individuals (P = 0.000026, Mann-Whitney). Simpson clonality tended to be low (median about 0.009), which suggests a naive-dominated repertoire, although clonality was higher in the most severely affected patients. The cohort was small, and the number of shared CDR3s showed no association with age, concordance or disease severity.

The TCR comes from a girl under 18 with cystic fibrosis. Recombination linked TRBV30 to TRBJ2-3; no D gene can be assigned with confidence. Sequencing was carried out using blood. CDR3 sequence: CAWTGRLRSTDTQYF. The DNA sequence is TGTGCCTGGACCGGACGGCTCCGTAGCACAGATACGCAGTATTTT.